The rows below give T cell receptor beta chains drawn from one sample of a study of beta chain features in type 1 diabetes. Profiling relied on immunoSEQ multiplex PCR, and the TCRdb table lists in-frame clones only, not all of them. The sample yields about 23,000 clones, about three fifths seen once. Specimen: stem cell memory CD4+ T cells from blood. The source of these receptors is a man aged 18 to 29 with type 1 diabetes. CDR3s include the opening cysteine and the closing phenylalanine or tryptophan. A D gene is named only where the DNA matches it firmly. Where a row states a size, it is once, few, many or the class of an expanded clone; other rows omit it.

V gene,clone size,D gene,J gene,CDR3 DNA,CDR3 protein
TRBV7-2,NA,TRBD1,TRBJ1-2,TGTGCCAGCAGCTTAGTTACAGGGGGCCTTACGAACTATGGCTACACCTTC,CASSLVTGGLTNYGYTF
TRBV18,few,NA,TRBJ2-7,TGTGCCAGCTCACCACCGGGACTCGTCTACGAGCAGTACTTC,CASSPPGLVYEQYF
TRBV6-4,once,TRBD2,TRBJ2-3,TGTGCCAGCAGTGACCGGACTAGCGGGCGCACAGATACGCAGTATTTT,CASSDRTSGRTDTQYF
TRBV6-5,NA,TRBD1,TRBJ2-5,TGTGCCAGCAGTTACTCGAGGCAGGGGGATAAGGAGACCCAGTACTTC,CASSYSRQGDKETQYF
TRBV25-1,NA,TRBD1,TRBJ2-5,TGTGCCAGCAGAGGGGACAGGGGGGACCAAGAGACCCAGTACTTC,CASRGDRGDQETQYF
TRBV27,NA,TRBD2,TRBJ2-1,TGTGCCAGCAGTATACGATGGGGACTAGCGGGAGGTGAGCAGTTCTTC,CASSIRWGLAGGEQFF
TRBV13,NA,TRBD1,TRBJ1-2,TGTGCCAGCAGCCCCCGAGGGGGCGGTGGCTACACCTTC,CASSPRGGGGYTF
TRBV21-1,NA,NA,TRBJ2-2,TGTGCCAGCAGCAAATTTAACGGGGAGCTGTTTTTT,CASSKFNGELFF
TRBV18,NA,NA,TRBJ2-3,TGTGCCAGCTCGTTATCTAAAGATACGCAGTATTTT,CASSLSKDTQYF
TRBV2,once,NA,TRBJ1-5,TGTGCCAGCAAAACGGACAGTAGCAATCAGCCCCAGCATTTT,CASKTDSSNQPQHF
TRBV18,NA,TRBD1,TRBJ2-7,TGTGCCAGCTCCCAGATTGGACAGGGGGCGTCGGAGCAGTACTTC,CASSQIGQGASEQYF
TRBV2,NA,NA,TRBJ1-5,TGTGCCAGCAGGGTGGACAGCGGCAATCAGCCCCAGCATTTT,CASRVDSGNQPQHF
TRBV5-4,few,TRBD2,TRBJ2-1,TGTGCCAGCAGCCAATCGGGTAGCGGGGCGCTACCCTCCAATGAGCAGTTCTTC,CASSQSGSGALPSNEQFF
TRBV18,NA,TRBD1,TRBJ2-2,TGTGCCAGCTCACCGTACGACAGGGGGACCGGGGAGCTGTTTTTT,CASSPYDRGTGELFF
TRBV5-1,NA,TRBD2,TRBJ2-1,TGCGCCAGCAGATCTTCGGGACTAGCCCCTTCCGGGCAGTTCTTC,CASRSSGLAPSGQFF
TRBV29-1,few,TRBD1,TRBJ1-2,TGCAGCGTCGTTGGACAGGGTAACTATGGCTACACCTTC,CSVVGQGNYGYTF
TRBV28,NA,NA,TRBJ2-7,TGTGCCAGCAGTTTCGTGGCAGGGATCCGCGAGCAGTACTTC,CASSFVAGIREQYF
TRBV20-1,NA,NA,TRBJ1-1,TGCAGTGCTAGAAACAGACAGGAAGCTTTCTTT,CSARNRQEAFF
TRBV5-1,NA,TRBD1,TRBJ2-7,TGCGCCAGCAGCTTGGCACCACCGGGACAGGGGGCCGAGCAGTACTTC,CASSLAPPGQGAEQYF
TRBV29-1,NA,NA,TRBJ1-1,TGCAGCGCGCAAAAACAGGAAGCTTTCTTT,CSAQKQEAFF
TRBV2,NA,TRBD1,TRBJ2-5,TGTGCCAGCAGTGAAGAAGGACAGGGGTCAGAGACCCAGTACTTC,CASSEEGQGSETQYF
TRBV28,few,TRBD1,TRBJ2-4,TGTGCCAGCACCGCGACAGGGGCAAGAAACATTCAGTACTTC,CASTATGARNIQYF
TRBV5-6,NA,TRBD2,TRBJ2-7,TGTGCCAGCAGCTCTCGGACTAGCGGCTACGAGCAGTACTTC,CASSSRTSGYEQYF
TRBV11-2,NA,TRBD1,TRBJ1-4,TGTGCCAGCAGCTTCCGAGGGGACAGGGGGCGGGAAAAACTGTTTTTT,CASSFRGDRGREKLFF
TRBV10-3,few,NA,TRBJ2-4,TGTGCCATCAGTGACACGGGCGGGGCGCTAGCCAAAAACATTCAGTACTTC,CAISDTGGALAKNIQYF
TRBV2,once,TRBD2,TRBJ2-3,TGTGCCCCACAACTAGCGGGATCCACAGATACGCAGTATTTT,CAPQLAGSTDTQYF
TRBV18,NA,NA,TRBJ1-4,TGTGCCAGCTCACTGGGACCCTACAGGGAGACTAATGAAAAACTGTTTTTT,CASSLGPYRETNEKLFF
TRBV28,once,NA,TRBJ1-1,TGTGCCAGCTCAGGCCTGAACACTGAAGCTTTCTTT,CASSGLNTEAFF
TRBV19,few,NA,TRBJ2-2,TGTGCCAGTAGTCCCCAGGGCGGCGGGGAGCTGTTTTTT,CASSPQGGGELFF
TRBV14,NA,TRBD2,TRBJ2-1,TGTGCCAGCAGCCAAATAGCGGGAGGGTACAATGAGCAGTTCTTC,CASSQIAGGYNEQFF
TRBV30,NA,TRBD1,TRBJ2-7,TGTGCCTGGAGTACTCGAACCGGGACAGGACTCTACGAGCAGTACTTC,CAWSTRTGTGLYEQYF
TRBV10-3,NA,NA,TRBJ2-1,TGTGCGCATCAGTCCGTGAACAATGAGCAGTTCTTC,CAHQSVNNEQFF
TRBV5-6,NA,TRBD2,TRBJ2-7,TGTGCCAGCAGCCGACTGACACTAGCGGCCTACGAGCAGTACTTC,CASSRLTLAAYEQYF
TRBV5-1,few,NA,TRBJ2-3,TGCGCCAGCAGCTTGCAGGCTAGCCGGAATACAGATACGCAGTATTTT,CASSLQASRNTDTQYF
TRBV7-2,NA,TRBD1,TRBJ2-3,TGTGCCAGCAGCTTCGACAGGGGTCTCACAGATACGCAGTATTTT,CASSFDRGLTDTQYF
TRBV7-2,few,NA,TRBJ2-3,TGTGCCAGCAGCTGGGGCGGAGGCACAGATACGCAGTATTTT,CASSWGGGTDTQYF
TRBV11-2,NA,NA,TRBJ1-1,TGTGCCAGCAGCTTAACCCAGGGTAGCACTGAAGCTTTCTTT,CASSLTQGSTEAFF
TRBV18,NA,NA,TRBJ1-1,TGTGCCAGCTCACCAACAACGGGGACTGAAGCTTTCTTT,CASSPTTGTEAFF
TRBV7-2,NA,TRBD2,TRBJ2-3,TGTGCCAGCAGCTTTCGCCTCCTAGCGGGGGGCTGGGATACGCAGTATTTT,CASSFRLLAGGWDTQYF
TRBV4-3,NA,NA,TRBJ2-1,TGCGCCAGCAGCCAAGAACGGACTCGAGAGCAGTTCTTC,CASSQERTREQFF
TRBV28,few,TRBD1,TRBJ2-1,TGTGCCAGCACCAAGTCCGGGACAGGGGGTAATGAGCAGTTCTTC,CASTKSGTGGNEQFF